This T cell receptor (beta chain) derives from a study of regulatory T cells in long-lasting Graves disease. Notes on the study in general: Newly diagnosed Graves' patients had higher TCR diversity than persistent ones.

Time point here: persistent/refractory GD, antithyroid drugs over 5 years with positive TRAb. Isolated PBMC RNA provided the starting material for the TCR library. As a group, patients came from one endocrinology department in Xi'an, China. EDTA tubes held roughly 9 milliliters of peripheral blood from each patient. The germline CDR1 and CDR2 sequences are MDHEN and SYDVKM. The CDR3 has 16 amino acids. Losses at the gene ends were 3 bases for V and 3 bases for J; bases not matched to a gene: 9. Researchers made TCR beta libraries by using iRepertoire HTBI primers and running Arm-PCR on CDR3 regions. TCRdb redid the calling of the multiplex PCR reads with MiXCR, one entry per CDR3 protein. Among 390,000 or so distinct CDR3 sequences listed, roughly 25% were seen once. The table lists this clonotype with many counts. Its target is not known.

The sequenced sample was peripheral blood mononuclear cells (PBMCs), obtained when the disease was refractory, from a patient treated with antithyroid drugs. This TCR derives from a woman in her 40s with Graves disease. The chain employs TRBV28 and TRBJ1-1; 8 bases map to TRBD1. CDR3 region: CASSFRRGRGDTEAFF. The CDR3 DNA sequence: TGTGCCAGCAGTTTCCGCAGGGGGCGCGGGGACACTGAAGCTTTCTTT.